This record concerns one T cell receptor beta chain sequence. Which antigen it targets is not known. Per-nucleotide qualities are absent, and no much larger clonotype sits a single base away. The data originate from a study of blood T cell repertoires in COVID-19 (dated by TCRdb to 2018 to 2021). Broadly, across the study: Samples from collaborators originated in the United States, Italy and Spain and spanned both the acute and convalescent phases of COVID-19. The sample metadata nearly always contained a de-identified subject ID, COVID-19 status, age in years and sex. The samples were drawn from the first 160 participants of the ongoing ImmuneRACE study and from about 1,200 subjects provided by 6 global collaborators. Where HLA class I and class II types were available, the types were taken from metadata supplied by the sample provider, not from assay-based typing. The prospective study material was composed of cDNA or gDNA derived from T cells, B-cell-depleted T cells, or PBMCs. The dataset comprised deeply sampled blood TCRbeta repertoires from subjects exposed to, actively infected with, or recovered from COVID-19. The repertoires were released in a freely available public database intended as a resource for research on the immune response to SARS-CoV-2. Broad study findings and their caveats: The amount of clinical and demographic metadata varied by source and participant and was provided uncurated.

The immunoSEQ Assay, a bias-controlled multiplex PCR, was used to amplify TCRbeta CDR3 regions from genomic DNA. Per the original workflow: The number of nucleated cells in each sample was estimated by amplification of reference gene primers within the assay. Sequence reads were collapsed and filtered to measure the absolute abundance of every unique TCRbeta CDR3 rearrangement. For each sample, productive Simpson clonality was calculated by taking the square root of Simpson's diversity index across productive rearrangements. TCRdb limited this immuneACCESS table to in-frame rearrangements with V and J called. A share of clones is missing; checked studies link under half to unresolved V genes, and the rest is unexplained. The D gene and trimming were derived from the DNA, and the V and J assignments and clone size from that table. A total of 250,000 to 300,000 clones appear in this sample, approximately 89% of them only once. The ten most abundant clones make up more than 1.5% of the sample.

In the prospective study, participants were about 18 to 89 years old, resided in 20 to 30 geographic areas of the United States, and were enrolled through a virtual design. In the prospective study, participants were assigned to cohorts based on the clinical history participants reported in a screening survey and a study questionnaire. Recovered participants in ImmuneRACE Cohort 3 were defined as having two consecutive negative NP/OP PCR tests, clearance from a healthcare professional, or resolution of symptoms. Each participant in the prospective study had whole blood, serum and a nasopharyngeal or oropharyngeal swab collected by mobile phlebotomists. Additional blood draws and questionnaires over a 2-month period could optionally be provided by prospective study participants. Before DNA extraction, blood samples from the prospective study were shipped at room temperature or frozen. From a lookup of the germline V gene, CDR1 and CDR2 are SGDLS and YYNGEE. Trimming removed 0 bases from V and 4 bases from J, leaving 4 bases between the germline ends. The CDR3 covers 13 residues, taking in both the cysteine and the phenylalanine. The read is trimmed to its CDR3 DNA, 39 bases read in frame from base 1.

Material for sequencing was PBMCs or T cells enriched from blood (not recorded which). The chain is made from TRBV9 and TRBJ1-4; the D gene cannot be resolved reliably. The origin of this receptor is an older woman who had recovered from COVID-19. The CDR3 reads as follows: CASSVDLNEKLFF. The DNA is TGTGCCAGCAGCGTAGATCTTAATGAAAAACTGTTTTTT.